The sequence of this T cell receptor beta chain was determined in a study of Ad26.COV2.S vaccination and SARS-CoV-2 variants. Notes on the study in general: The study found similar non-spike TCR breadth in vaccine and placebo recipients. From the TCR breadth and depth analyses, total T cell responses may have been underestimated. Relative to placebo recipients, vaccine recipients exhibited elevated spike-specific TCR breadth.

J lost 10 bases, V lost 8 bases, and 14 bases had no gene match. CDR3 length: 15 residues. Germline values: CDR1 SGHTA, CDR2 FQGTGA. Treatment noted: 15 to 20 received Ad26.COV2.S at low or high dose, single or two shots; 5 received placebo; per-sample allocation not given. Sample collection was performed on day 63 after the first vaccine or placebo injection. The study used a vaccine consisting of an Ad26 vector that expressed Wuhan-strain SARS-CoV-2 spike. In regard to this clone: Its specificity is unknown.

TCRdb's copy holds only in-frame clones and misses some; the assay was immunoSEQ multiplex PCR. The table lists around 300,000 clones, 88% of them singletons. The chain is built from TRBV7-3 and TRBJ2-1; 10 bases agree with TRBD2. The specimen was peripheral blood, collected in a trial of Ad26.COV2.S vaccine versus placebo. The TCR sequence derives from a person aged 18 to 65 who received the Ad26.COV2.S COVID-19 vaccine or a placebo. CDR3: CASCPLAGVFREQFF. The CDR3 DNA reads TGTGCCAGCTGCCCTCTAGCGGGAGTCTTCCGGGAGCAGTTCTTC.